The 15 T cell receptor beta chains given below trace back to one sample, sequenced in a study of chemoradiotherapy in HPV16-positive cancers. Profiling relied on immunoSEQ multiplex PCR, and the TCRdb table lists in-frame clones only, not all of them. The sample carries about 20,000 clones, approximately 92% recorded once. The material sequenced was blood, taken from a patient who underwent chemoradiotherapy. The receptor set was obtained from a human donor with HPV-associated anogenital cancer.

The table lists this clone with a count of one. The chain has TRBV7-9 and TRBJ2-5, with 7 bases that match TRBD1. V shed 5 bases and J 5 bases; nucleotides not matched to a gene: 11. This CDR3 comprises 15 residues. CDR1 is SEHNR and CDR2 is FQNEAQ in the germline V gene (reference sequence). The chain's CDR3 is CASSADRFSGETQYF. DNA for the CDR3: TGTGCCAGCAGCGCGGACAGGTTTAGTGGGGAGACCCAGTACTTC.

The rearrangement uses TRBV6-1 and TRBJ2-3; 7 nucleotides match TRBD2. This CDR3 contains 17 residues. The germline gives CDR1 MNHNS, CDR2 SASEGT. J was trimmed by 0 bases and V by 2 bases; bases with no gene match: 8. CDR3 DNA: TGTGCCAGCAGTGAATTGGTGGCTAGCGGAAGCACAGATACGCAGTATTTT. Encoded protein: CASSELVASGSTDTQYF.

This sequence joins TRBV4-3 and TRBJ2-3; a weak D match, TRBD1 (7 bases). The CDR3 covers 15 residues. Trimming cost V 0 bases and J 4 bases, with 11 bases left between them. CDR1 is LGHNA, CDR2 YSLEER, per germline. CDR3 region: CASSQDRGTADTQYF. Written as DNA, the CDR3 is TGCGCCAGCAGCCAAGATCGCGGGACAGCAGATACGCAGTATTTT.

The chain's CDR3 is CATSRTSLVYNEQFF. The CDR3 DNA reads as TGTGCCACCAGCAGGACTAGCCTCGTCTACAATGAGCAGTTCTTC. The chain has TRBV15 and TRBJ2-1; 7 nucleotides align to TRBD2. This CDR3 comprises 15 residues. Losses at the gene ends were 3 bases for V and 3 bases for J; bases not matched to a gene: 5. Germline V lookup: CDR1 LNHNV, CDR2 YYDKDF (reference sequence).

This clone showed up just a few times. The V gene is TRBV4-1, the J gene TRBJ1-5, with a tentative D call TRBD1 (5 bases). This CDR3 contains 16 residues. From germline, CDR1 is MGHRA and CDR2 YSYEKL. Between the trimmed V and J ends, which lost 1 base and 1 base, there was a span of 11 bases. The CDR3 DNA follows: TGCGCCAGCAGCCAAGGACGGACACTCAGCAATCAGCCCCAGCATTTT. Its translation: CASSQGRTLSNQPQHF.

On this clone: At one boundary the junction diverges from the germline segment, which might be a read error. The CDR3 is CASSQGGTGGARKSF. Here the CDR3 DNA reads TGTGCCAGCAGTCAGGGGGGGACAGGGGGCGCGAGGAAATCTTTT. V usage is TRBV7-2 and J usage is TRBJ2-3, with 12 bases identical to TRBD1. The CDR3 contains 15 residues. Per germline, CDR1 SGHTA and CDR2 FQGNSA.

J is TRBJ2-2 and V is TRBV9, with 9 nucleotides matching TRBD2. CDR3 size: 17 residues. The trim removed 4 bases at V and 4 bases at J, leaving 11 bases unmatched. Germline CDR1 SGDLS, CDR2 YYNGEE. CDR3 nucleotides: TGTGCCAGCAGCTCGGGCTCCGGACTAGCGTCCACCGGGGAGCTGTTTTTT. Translated, it gives CASSSGSGLASTGELFF.

V is TRBV25-1 and J is TRBJ1-2; 7 bases agree with TRBD1. V shed 6 bases and J 5 bases; nucleotides not matched to a gene: 9. The CDR3 extends over 14 amino acids. Germline loops: CDR1 MGHDK, CDR2 SYGVNS. The CDR3 region has the DNA TGTGCCAGCAGCCACAGGGACAGAGAGTATGGCTACACCTTC. It is translated as CASSHRDREYGYTF.

V gene TRBV6-5 combines with J gene TRBJ1-1, with 10 bases lining up with TRBD1. There are 16 residues in the CDR3. The germline V gene encodes CDR1 MNHEY and CDR2 SVGAGI. Germline trimming cut 0 bases from V and 11 bases from J; bases unmatched to any gene: 12. CDR3 residues: CASSYSRTGGFLKAFF. The CDR3 DNA is TGTGCCAGCAGTTACTCCCGGACAGGGGGTTTTCTGAAGGCTTTCTTT.

The V gene is TRBV6-1, the J gene TRBJ2-7; D is unresolved. The CDR3 consists of 14 residues. Germline V gene sequence: CDR1 MNHNS, CDR2 SASEGT. Trimming shortened V by 5 bases and J by 0 bases, and 11 bases separated the two germline ends. For the CDR3, the DNA is TGTGCCAGCAGTCTCGGCCAATCCTCCTACGAGCAGTACTTC. Residues: CASSLGQSSYEQYF.

V is TRBV11-2 and J is TRBJ1-4, with TRBD1 matching 7 bases. The length of the CDR3 is 15 residues. The ends lost 5 bases at V and 8 bases at J; junction bases unmatched: 11. Germline CDR1 and CDR2: SGHAT and FQNNGV. The CDR3 coding sequence is TGTGCCAGCAGCCCTATACAGGGGATGGGGGAAAAACTGTTTTTT. It encodes CASSPIQGMGEKLFF.

This rearrangement joins TRBV11-3 to TRBJ2-2, with D tentatively TRBD1 (5 bases). Germline CDR1 is SGHNT and CDR2 is YENEEA. Deletions cut 5 bases from V and 2 bases from J, with 15 bases between. CDR3 length equals 16 residues. The CDR3 DNA is TGTGCCAGCAGCGACTCCCAGGGTCTCAACACCGGGGAGCTGTTTTTT. Translating gives CASSDSQGLNTGELFF.

CDR3 DNA: TGTGCCAGCAGCCCGGGACACGGGGGGTCTGGGGCCAACGTCCTGACTTTC. Residues: CASSPGHGGSGANVLTF. The chain has TRBV5-4 and TRBJ2-6; D might be TRBD2 (7 bases). The CDR3 totals 17 residues. V was cut by 4 bases and J by 1 base, with 15 bases left in between. From germline, CDR1 is SGHNT and CDR2 YYREEE (reference sequence).

CDR3 sequence: CASGPGGPYEQYF. CDR3 in DNA: TGTGCCAGCGGTCCCGGGGGGCCCTACGAGCAGTACTTC. The chain has TRBV9 and TRBJ2-7; weak D call: TRBD2 (7 bases). The ends were cut back, 7 bases at V and 2 bases at J, with 13 bases in the middle. This CDR3 comprises 13 residues. From germline, CDR1 is SGDLS and CDR2 YYNGEE.

V usage is TRBV7-2 and J usage is TRBJ2-1; 16 bases fit TRBD2. The CDR3 runs 18 residues. The trim removed 5 bases at V and 5 bases at J, leaving 9 bases unmatched. The germline CDR1 and CDR2 sequences are SGHTA and FQGNSA. The CDR3 loop is CASSPSGTSGRAHNEQFF. DNA of the CDR3: TGTGCCAGCAGCCCATCCGGGACTAGCGGGAGGGCCCACAATGAGCAGTTCTTC.